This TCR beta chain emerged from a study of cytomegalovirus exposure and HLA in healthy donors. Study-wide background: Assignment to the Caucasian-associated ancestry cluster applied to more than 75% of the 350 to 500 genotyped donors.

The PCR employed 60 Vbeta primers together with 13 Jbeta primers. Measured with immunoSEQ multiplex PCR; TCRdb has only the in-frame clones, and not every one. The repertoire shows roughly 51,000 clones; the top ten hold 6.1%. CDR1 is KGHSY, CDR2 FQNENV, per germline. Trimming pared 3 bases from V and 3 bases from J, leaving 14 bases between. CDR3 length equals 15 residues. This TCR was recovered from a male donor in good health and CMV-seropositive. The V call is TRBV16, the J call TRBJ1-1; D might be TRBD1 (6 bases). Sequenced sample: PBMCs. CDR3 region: CASSHPQGSYTEAFF. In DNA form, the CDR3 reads TGTGCCAGCAGCCATCCCCAGGGGTCGTACACTGAAGCTTTCTTT.